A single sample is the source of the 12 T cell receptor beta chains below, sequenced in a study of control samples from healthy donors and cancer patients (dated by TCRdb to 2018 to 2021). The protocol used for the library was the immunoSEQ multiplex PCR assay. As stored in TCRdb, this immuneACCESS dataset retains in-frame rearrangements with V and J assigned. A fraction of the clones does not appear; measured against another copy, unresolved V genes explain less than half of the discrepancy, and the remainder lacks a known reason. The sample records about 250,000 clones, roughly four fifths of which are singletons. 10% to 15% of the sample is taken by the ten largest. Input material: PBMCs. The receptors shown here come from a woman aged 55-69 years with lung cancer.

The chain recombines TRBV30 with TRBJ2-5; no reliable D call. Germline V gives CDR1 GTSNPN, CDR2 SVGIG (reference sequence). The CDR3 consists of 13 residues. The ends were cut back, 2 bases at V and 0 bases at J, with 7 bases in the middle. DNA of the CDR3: TGTGCCTGGAGTCTGACGTACCAAGAGACCCAGTACTTC. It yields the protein CAWSLTYQETQYF.

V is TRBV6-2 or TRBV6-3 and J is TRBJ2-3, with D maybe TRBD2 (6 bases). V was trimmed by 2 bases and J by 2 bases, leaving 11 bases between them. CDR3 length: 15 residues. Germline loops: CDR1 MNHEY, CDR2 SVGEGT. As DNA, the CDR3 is TGTGCCAGCAGTTACGCTGGGACTTACACAGATACGCAGTATTTT. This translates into CASSYAGTYTDTQYF.

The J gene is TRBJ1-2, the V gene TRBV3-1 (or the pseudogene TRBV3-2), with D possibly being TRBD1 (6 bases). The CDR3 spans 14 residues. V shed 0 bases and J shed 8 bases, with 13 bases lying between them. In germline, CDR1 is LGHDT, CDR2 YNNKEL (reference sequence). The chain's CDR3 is CASSQERRGVGYTF. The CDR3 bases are TGTGCCAGCAGCCAAGAGCGCAGGGGTGTAGGCTACACCTTC.

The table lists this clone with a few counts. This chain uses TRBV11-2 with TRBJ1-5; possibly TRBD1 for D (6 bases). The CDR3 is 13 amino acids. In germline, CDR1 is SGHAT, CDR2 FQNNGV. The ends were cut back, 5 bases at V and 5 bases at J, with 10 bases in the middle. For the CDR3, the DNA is TGTGCCAGCAGCAGGACAGTCGATCAGCCCCAGCATTTT. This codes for CASSRTVDQPQHF.

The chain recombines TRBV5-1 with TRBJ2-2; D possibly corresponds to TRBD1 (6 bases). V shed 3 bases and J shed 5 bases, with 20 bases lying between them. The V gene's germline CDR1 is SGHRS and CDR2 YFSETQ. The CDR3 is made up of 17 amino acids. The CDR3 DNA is TGCGCCAGCAGCTGGGGATCAGGGGCCTCGGGGACCGGGGAGCTGTTTTTT. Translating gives CASSWGSGASGTGELFF.

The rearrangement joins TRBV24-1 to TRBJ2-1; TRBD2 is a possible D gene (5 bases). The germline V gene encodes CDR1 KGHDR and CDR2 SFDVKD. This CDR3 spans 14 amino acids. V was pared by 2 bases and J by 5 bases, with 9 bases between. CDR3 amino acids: CATSDSQRDNEQFF. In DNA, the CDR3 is TGTGCCACCAGTGATTCCCAGAGGGACAATGAGCAGTTCTTC.

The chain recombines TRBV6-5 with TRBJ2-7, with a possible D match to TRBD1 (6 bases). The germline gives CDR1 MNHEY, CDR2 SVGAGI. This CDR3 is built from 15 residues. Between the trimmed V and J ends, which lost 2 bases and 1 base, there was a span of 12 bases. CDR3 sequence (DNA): TGTGCCAGCAGTTACCATAAGACAGGTTCCTACGAGCAGTACTTC. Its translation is CASSYHKTGSYEQYF.

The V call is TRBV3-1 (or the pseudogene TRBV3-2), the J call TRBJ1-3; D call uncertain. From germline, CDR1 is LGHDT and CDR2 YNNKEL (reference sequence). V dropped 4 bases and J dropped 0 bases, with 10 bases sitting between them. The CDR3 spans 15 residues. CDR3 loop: CASSLGRTSGNTIYF. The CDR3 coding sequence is TGTGCCAGCAGCCTTGGACGGACCTCTGGAAACACCATATATTTT.

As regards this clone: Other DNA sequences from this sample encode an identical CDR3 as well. CDR3 nucleotide sequence: TGTGCCAGCAGCCCCTTGGGAGAGACCCAGTACTTC. It is translated as CASSPLGETQYF. The chain has TRBV3-1 (or the pseudogene TRBV3-2) and TRBJ2-5; no definite D call. The germline V gene has CDR1 LGHDT and CDR2 YNNKEL (reference sequence). Trimming cost V 4 bases and J 4 bases, with 7 bases left between them. This CDR3 spans 12 amino acids.

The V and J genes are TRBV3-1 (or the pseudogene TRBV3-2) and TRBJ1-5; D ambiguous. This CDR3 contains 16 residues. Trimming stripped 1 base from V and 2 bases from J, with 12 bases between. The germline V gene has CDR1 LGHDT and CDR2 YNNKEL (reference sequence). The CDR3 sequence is CASSQGAGRGNQPQHF. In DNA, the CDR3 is TGTGCCAGCAGCCAAGGGGCCGGGAGGGGCAATCAGCCCCAGCATTTT.

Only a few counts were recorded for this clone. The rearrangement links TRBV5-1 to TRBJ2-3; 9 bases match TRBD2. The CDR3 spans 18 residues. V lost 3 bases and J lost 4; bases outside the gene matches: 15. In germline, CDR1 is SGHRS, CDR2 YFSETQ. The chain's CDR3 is CASSSAEGLALDPDTQYF. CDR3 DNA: TGCGCCAGCAGCTCGGCTGAGGGACTAGCCTTAGACCCAGATACGCAGTATTTT.

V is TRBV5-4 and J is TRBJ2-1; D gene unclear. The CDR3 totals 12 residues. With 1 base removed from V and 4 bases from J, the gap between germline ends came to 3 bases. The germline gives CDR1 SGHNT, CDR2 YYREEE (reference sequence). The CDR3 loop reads CASSLRYNEQFF. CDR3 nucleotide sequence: TGTGCCAGCAGCTTGAGATACAATGAGCAGTTCTTC.